A selection of T cell receptor beta chains follows, all from one sample in a study of T cell responses to AZD1222 COVID-19 vaccine. TCRdb keeps only in-frame clones here, not all; method: immunoSEQ multiplex PCR. Of 79,000 or so clones listed, roughly 89% were seen once; the top ten hold roughly 5.2%. The sequencing used peripheral blood, collected 28 days after the second AZD1222 dose. These receptors all stem from an adult who received the AZD1222 COVID-19 vaccine. Each CDR3 is given with its conserved first and last residue. The order of the fields is clone size, J gene, D gene, V gene, CDR3 DNA, CDR3 protein. D genes are given only for firm matches. Size values are once, few and many counts, or a class for expanded clones, and some rows have none.

>NA|TRBJ1-6|TRBD1|TRBV7-9
TGTGCCAGCAGCTCCGGGACAGATAATAATTCACCCCTCCACTTT
CASSSGTDNNSPLHF
>few|TRBJ2-1|NA|TRBV7-9
TGTGCCAGCAGCTTTGATCTTCCCGGGGTTCGGGAGCAGTTCTTC
CASSFDLPGVREQFF
>NA|TRBJ2-7|NA|TRBV19
TGTGCCAGTAGTATCTTGGGACTGGACTACGAGCAGTACTTC
CASSILGLDYEQYF
>NA|TRBJ1-4|NA|TRBV4-2
TGTGCCAGCAGCCAAGATTTCCAGCCAGCTAATGAAAAACTGTTTTTT
CASSQDFQPANEKLFF
>NA|TRBJ1-2|NA|TRBV7-9
TGTGCCAGCAGCTTAGGGACAGCCTATGGCTACACCTTC
CASSLGTAYGYTF
>NA|TRBJ2-5|NA|TRBV28
TGTGCCAGCAGTTTATCCGAGGGGGGGGAGACCCAGTACTTC
CASSLSEGGETQYF
>once|TRBJ1-6|TRBD1|TRBV3-1/TRBV3-2
TGTGCCAGCAGCCCCCTAGGACAGGGCGGAGGGTCACCCCTCCACTTT
CASSPLGQGGGSPLHF
>NA|TRBJ2-2|TRBD1|TRBV18
TGTGCCAGCTCACCGCGGACAGGGGTTGACACCGGGGAGCTGTTTTTT
CASSPRTGVDTGELFF
>NA|TRBJ1-4|NA|TRBV28
TGTGCCAGCAGTTTAGGGGGAACTAATGAAAAACTGTTTTTT
CASSLGGTNEKLFF
>NA|TRBJ2-5|NA|TRBV2
TGTGCCAGCAGTGCCTTAAGACAGGCAGGGGAGACCCAGTACTTC
CASSALRQAGETQYF
>once|TRBJ1-6|NA|TRBV5-8
TGTGCCAGCAGCTTGGTAACAAGCAGGAATTCACCCCTCCACTTT
CASSLVTSRNSPLHF
>NA|TRBJ2-3|NA|TRBV24-1
TGTGCCACCAGTGATTGGGGGCTTGGAGGGGCGATCACAGATACGCAGTATTTT
CATSDWGLGGAITDTQYF
>NA|TRBJ2-1|TRBD2|TRBV7-9
TGTGCCAGCAGCGGAACTGGAGCGGGGGGGATTGCTTACAATGAGCAGTTCTTC
CASSGTGAGGIAYNEQFF
>once|TRBJ1-2|NA|TRBV7-3
TGTGCCAGCAGCCCAGACAGAAACTATGGCTACACCTTC
CASSPDRNYGYTF
>NA|TRBJ1-4|TRBD1|TRBV5-6
TGTGCCAGCAGCCGAGACCGGACAGGGTCTGAAAAACTGTTTTTT
CASSRDRTGSEKLFF
>NA|TRBJ2-2|NA|TRBV9
TGTGCCAGCAGCGTAGAGCGCCTAGCCTCCACCGGGGAGCTGTTTTTT
CASSVERLASTGELFF
>NA|TRBJ2-1|TRBD2|TRBV5-1
TGCGCCAGCAGCTTGGAGGCCGGGGGGGCCGGGAATGAGCAGTTCTTC
CASSLEAGGAGNEQFF